These 8 T cell receptor beta chains share one sample of origin, sequenced in a study of blood T cell repertoires in COVID-19. Produced via immunoSEQ multiplex PCR; TCRdb's table is partial and in-frame only. Of roughly 24,000 clones in the sample, just over 85% were seen once. What was sequenced was peripheral blood. The source is a woman aged 80 or over with acute or convalescent COVID-19.

This clone was seen more than once but under ten times. The chain employs TRBV7-6 and TRBJ2-7; 12 bases match TRBD1. J lost 7 bases, V lost 6 bases, and 10 bases had no gene match. CDR1 is SGHVS, CDR2 FNYEAQ, per germline. The CDR3 is 15 residues long. This CDR3 is CASRYWDRGLREQYF. CDR3 DNA: TGTGCCAGCAGGTATTGGGACAGGGGGCTTCGGGAGCAGTACTTC. The full variable domain, completed using reference TRBV7-6 and TRBJ2-7, is GAGVSQSPRYKVTKRGQDVALRCDPISGHVSLYWYRQALGQGPEFLTYFNYEAQQDKSGLPNDRFSAERPEGSISTLTIQRTEQRDSAMYRCASRYWDRGLREQYFGPGTRLTVT.

This chain connects TRBV4-3 to TRBJ1-2; D is possibly TRBD1 (6 bases). This CDR3 region has 14 residues. V shed 1 base and J shed 8 bases, with 14 bases lying between them. In germline, CDR1 is LGHNA, CDR2 YSLEER. DNA of the CDR3: TGCGCCAGCAGCCAAGCTGGGGGGGCAGGGGGCTACACCTTC. Translation: CASSQAGGAGGYTF.

This clone has only one observation. V usage is TRBV13 and J usage is TRBJ1-1, with a possible D match to TRBD1 (5 bases). The V gene lost 1 base and the J gene lost 3 bases, with 6 bases spanning the gap. This CDR3 region has 13 residues. The V gene's germline CDR1 is PRHDT and CDR2 FYEKMQ (reference sequence). CDR3 protein: CASSLVRDTEAFF. The CDR3 DNA follows: TGTGCCAGCAGCTTAGTCAGGGACACTGAAGCTTTCTTT.

The chain links TRBV14 to TRBJ2-2; D may be TRBD1 (6 bases). The CDR3 is made up of 13 amino acids. The V gene lost 6 bases and the J gene lost 8 bases, with 13 bases spanning the gap. Germline lookup yields CDR1 SGHDN and CDR2 FVKESK. CDR3 coding DNA: TGTGCCAGCAGGAACAGGGTTGCGGGGGAGCTGTTTTTT. Translated, it gives CASRNRVAGELFF.

The chain employs TRBV6-1 and TRBJ1-5, with D unresolved. Germline-derived CDR1 and CDR2 are MNHNS and SASEGT. With 1 base removed from V and 5 bases from J, the gap between germline ends came to 6 bases. The CDR3 runs to 13 residues. The CDR3 loop reads CASSEVEDQPQHF. CDR3 in DNA: TGTGCCAGCAGTGAAGTTGAGGATCAGCCCCAGCATTTT.

This chain connects TRBV18 to TRBJ2-5; TRBD1 aligns across 7 bases. Trimming removed 6 bases from V and 2 bases from J; junction bases left unmatched: 6. The germline CDR1 and CDR2 sequences are KGHSH and LQKENI. The CDR3 sequence is 14 residues long. The CDR3 DNA is TGTGCCAGCTCCCGACAGGGCGGGCAAGAGACCCAGTACTTC. Amino acids: CASSRQGGQETQYF.

This rearrangement joins TRBV10-2 to TRBJ2-7; 7 nucleotides agree with TRBD1. J lost 4 bases, V lost 2 bases, and 8 bases had no gene match. The V gene's germline CDR1 is WSHSY and CDR2 SAAADI. The CDR3 loop spans 15 amino acids. The CDR3 here is CASSELWTGFYEQYF. In DNA, the CDR3 is TGCGCCAGCAGTGAGCTTTGGACAGGATTTTACGAGCAGTACTTC.

The CDR3 sequence: CASSARVQGDNGYTF. The CDR3 DNA follows: TGCGCCAGCAGCGCAAGGGTCCAGGGTGATAATGGCTACACCTTC. The genes are TRBV4-3 and TRBJ1-2; D may be TRBD1 (5 bases). V gave up 5 bases and J gave up 6 bases, with 19 bases separating them. Germline V gene sequence: CDR1 LGHNA, CDR2 YSLEER. The CDR3 runs to 15 residues.